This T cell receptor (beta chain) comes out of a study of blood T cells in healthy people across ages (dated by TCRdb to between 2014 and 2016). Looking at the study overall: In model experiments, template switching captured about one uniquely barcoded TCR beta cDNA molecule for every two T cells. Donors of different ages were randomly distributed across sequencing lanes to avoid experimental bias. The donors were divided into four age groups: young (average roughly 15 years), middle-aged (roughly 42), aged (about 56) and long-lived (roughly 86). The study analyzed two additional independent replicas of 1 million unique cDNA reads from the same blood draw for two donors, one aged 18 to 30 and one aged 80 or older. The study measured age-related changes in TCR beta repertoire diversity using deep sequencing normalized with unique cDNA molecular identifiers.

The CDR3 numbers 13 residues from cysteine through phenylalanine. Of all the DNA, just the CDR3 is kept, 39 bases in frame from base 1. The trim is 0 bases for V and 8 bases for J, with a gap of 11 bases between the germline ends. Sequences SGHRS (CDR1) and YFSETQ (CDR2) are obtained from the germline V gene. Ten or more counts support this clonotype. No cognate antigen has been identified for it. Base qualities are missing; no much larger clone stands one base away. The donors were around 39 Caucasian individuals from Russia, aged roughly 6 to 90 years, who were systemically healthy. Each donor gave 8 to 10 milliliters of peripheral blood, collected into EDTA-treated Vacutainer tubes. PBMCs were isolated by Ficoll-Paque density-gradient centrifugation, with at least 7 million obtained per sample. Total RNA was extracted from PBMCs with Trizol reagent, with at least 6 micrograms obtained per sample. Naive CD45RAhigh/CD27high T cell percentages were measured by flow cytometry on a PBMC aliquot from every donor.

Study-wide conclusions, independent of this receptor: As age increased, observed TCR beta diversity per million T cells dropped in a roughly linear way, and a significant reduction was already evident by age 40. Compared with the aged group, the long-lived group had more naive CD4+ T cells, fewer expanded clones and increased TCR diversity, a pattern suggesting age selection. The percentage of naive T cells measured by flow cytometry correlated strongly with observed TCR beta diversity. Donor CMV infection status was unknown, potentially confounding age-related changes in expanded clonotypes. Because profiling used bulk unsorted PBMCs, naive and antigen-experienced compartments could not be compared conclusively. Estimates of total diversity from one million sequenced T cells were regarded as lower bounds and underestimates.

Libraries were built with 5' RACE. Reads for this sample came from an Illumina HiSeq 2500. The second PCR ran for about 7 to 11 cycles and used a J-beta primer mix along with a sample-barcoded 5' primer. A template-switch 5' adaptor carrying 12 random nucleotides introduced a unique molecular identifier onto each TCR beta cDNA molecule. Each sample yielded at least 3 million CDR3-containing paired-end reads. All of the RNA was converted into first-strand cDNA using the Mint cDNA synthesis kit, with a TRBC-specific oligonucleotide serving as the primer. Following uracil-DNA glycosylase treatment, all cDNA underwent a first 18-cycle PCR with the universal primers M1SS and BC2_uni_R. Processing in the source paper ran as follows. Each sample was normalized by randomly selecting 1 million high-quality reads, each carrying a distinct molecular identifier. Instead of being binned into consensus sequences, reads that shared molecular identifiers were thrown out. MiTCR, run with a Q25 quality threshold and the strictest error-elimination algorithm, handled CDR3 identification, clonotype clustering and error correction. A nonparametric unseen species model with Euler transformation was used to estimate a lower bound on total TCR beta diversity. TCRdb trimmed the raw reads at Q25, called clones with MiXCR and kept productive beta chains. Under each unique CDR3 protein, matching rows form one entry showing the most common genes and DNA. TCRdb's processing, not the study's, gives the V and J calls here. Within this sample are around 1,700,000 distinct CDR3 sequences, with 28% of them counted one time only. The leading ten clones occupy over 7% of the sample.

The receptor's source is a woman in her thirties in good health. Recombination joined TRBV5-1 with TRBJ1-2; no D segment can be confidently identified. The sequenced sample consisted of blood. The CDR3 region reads CASSLVGGQGYTF. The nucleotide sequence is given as TGCGCCAGCAGCTTGGTCGGAGGGCAGGGCTACACCTTC.